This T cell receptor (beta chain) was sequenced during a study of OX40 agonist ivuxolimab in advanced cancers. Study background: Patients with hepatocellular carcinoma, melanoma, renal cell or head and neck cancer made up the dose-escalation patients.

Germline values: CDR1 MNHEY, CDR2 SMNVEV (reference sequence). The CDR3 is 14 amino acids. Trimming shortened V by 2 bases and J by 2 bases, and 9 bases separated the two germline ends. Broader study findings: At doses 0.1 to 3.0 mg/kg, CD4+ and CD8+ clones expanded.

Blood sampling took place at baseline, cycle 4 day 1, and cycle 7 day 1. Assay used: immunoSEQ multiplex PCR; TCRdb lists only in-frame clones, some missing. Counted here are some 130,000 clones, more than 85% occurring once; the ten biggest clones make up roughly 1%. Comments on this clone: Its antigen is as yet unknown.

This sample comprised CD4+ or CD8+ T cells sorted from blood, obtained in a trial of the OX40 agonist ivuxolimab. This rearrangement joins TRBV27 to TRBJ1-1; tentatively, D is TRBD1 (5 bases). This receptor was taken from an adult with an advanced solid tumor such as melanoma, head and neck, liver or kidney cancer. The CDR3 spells CASSLGGSNTEAFF. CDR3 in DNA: TGTGCCAGCAGTTTAGGGGGTAGTAACACTGAAGCTTTCTTT.